The next 13 T cell receptor beta chains were all read from a single sample in a study of T cells in Graves' hyperthyroidism and ophthalmopathy. TCR beta CDR3 regions were amplified from RNA transcripts. The HTBI set primed first-round TCR CDR3 RT-PCR. TCRdb processed the multiplex PCR reads anew with MiXCR; each CDR3 protein has one entry. The table includes 600,000 to 850,000 distinct CDR3 sequences, approximately 19% detected once. The sample consisted of blood. These receptors all come from a woman between 50 and 59 years old with Graves' hyperthyroidism that later progressed to Graves' ophthalmopathy.

This chain joins TRBV19 and TRBJ1-1; D is unresolved. Looked up from germline, CDR1 is LNHDA and CDR2 is SQIVND (reference sequence). V was cut by 6 bases and J by 6 bases, with 14 bases left in between. The CDR3 extends over 13 amino acids. As DNA, the CDR3 is TGTGCCAGTAGCCCCGGGTCTTGGGCTGAAGCTTTCTTT. Its protein product is CASSPGSWAEAFF.

The chain links TRBV6-2 or TRBV6-3 to TRBJ2-5; 7 bases align to TRBD1. J gave up 2 bases and V 0 bases, and 3 bases lay outside the gene matches. Looked up from germline, CDR1 is MNHEY and CDR2 is SVGEGT. This CDR3 region has 15 residues. CDR3: CASSYSGTAQETQYF. In DNA, the CDR3 is TGTGCCAGCAGTTACTCAGGGACAGCGCAAGAGACCCAGTACTTC.

This chain joins TRBV6-2 or TRBV6-3 and TRBJ2-7, with unresolved D. The CDR3 runs 12 residues. V dropped 6 bases and J dropped 7 bases, with 13 bases sitting between them. Germline V gene lookup returns CDR1 MNHEY and CDR2 SVGEGT. This CDR3 is CASSSGPREQYF. The CDR3, as DNA: TGTGCCAGCAGCTCCGGGCCCAGGGAGCAGTACTTC.

V gene TRBV4-2 combines with J gene TRBJ2-3; TRBD1 matches 7 bases. Germline V gives CDR1 LGHNA, CDR2 YNFKEQ. The ends lost 8 bases at V and 2 bases at J; junction bases unmatched: 4. CDR3 length: 13 residues. DNA for the CDR3: TGTGCCAGCGGTGGACAGGACACAGATACGCAGTATTTT. Residues: CASGGQDTDTQYF.

This clonotype was seen repeatedly, ten times or more. J is TRBJ1-1 and V is TRBV7-8; D perhaps matches TRBD1 (5 bases). The length of the CDR3 is 13 residues. Germline CDR1 reads SGHVS; CDR2 reads FQNEAQ. Trimming removed 6 bases at V and 1 base at J, with 9 bases between. CDR3 residues: CASRVGTNTEAFF. In DNA form, the CDR3 reads TGTGCCAGCAGGGTGGGGACGAACACTGAAGCTTTCTTT.

This clonotype was seen at least ten times. The V gene is TRBV5-5, the J gene TRBJ2-3; D remains unclear. Germline lookup yields CDR1 SGHKS and CDR2 YYEKEE (reference sequence). V was trimmed by 3 bases and J by 4 bases, leaving 6 bases between them. This CDR3 contains 12 residues. DNA for the CDR3: TGTGCCAGCAGCTCCTCAGCAGATACGCAGTATTTT. It encodes CASSSSADTQYF. The entire variable domain, with the rest obtained from reference TRBV5-5 and TRBJ2-3, is as follows: DAGVTQSPTHLIKTRGQQVTLRCSPISGHKSVSWYQQVLGQGPQFIFQYYEKEERGRGNFPDRFSARQFPNYSSELNVNALLLGDSALYLCASSSSADTQYFGPGTRLTVL.

This clonotype appeared many times. This chain links TRBV12-3 or TRBV12-4 with TRBJ2-3; 8 bases fit TRBD1. The CDR3 runs to 14 residues. Losses at the gene ends were 6 bases for V and 4 bases for J; bases not matched to a gene: 6. CDR3 coding DNA: TGTGCCAGCAGACGAGGACAGGGACCAGATACGCAGTATTTT. Protein sequence: CASRRGQGPDTQYF.

This clonotype appeared many times. This chain uses TRBV7-9 with TRBJ2-5, with 8 bases that match TRBD2. V shed 5 bases and J 0 bases; nucleotides not matched to a gene: 14. This CDR3 is built from 18 residues. The germline V gene has CDR1 SEHNR and CDR2 FQNEAQ (reference sequence). CDR3 nucleotide sequence: TGTGCCAGCAGCCCCCGGGAGGGGGAAGGGGCGAACCAAGAGACCCAGTACTTC. Translating gives CASSPREGEGANQETQYF.

This clonotype showed up many times. J is TRBJ1-6 and V is TRBV7-8; D is perhaps TRBD1 (6 bases). The CDR3 is 15 amino acids. CDR1 SGHVS and CDR2 FQNEAQ come from the germline V gene. The V gene lost 0 bases and the J gene lost 6 bases, with 9 bases spanning the gap. The CDR3 loop is CASSLAVRGNSPLHF. CDR3 sequence (DNA): TGTGCCAGCAGCTTAGCGGTCAGGGGTAATTCACCCCTCCACTTT.

This clonotype has at least ten counts. The chain combines TRBV6-2 or TRBV6-3 with TRBJ2-7, with D maybe TRBD2 (6 bases). Trimming removed 3 bases from V and 4 bases from J, with 10 bases in between. This CDR3 region has 13 residues. Germline-derived CDR1 and CDR2 are MNHEY and SVGEGT. For the CDR3, the DNA is TGTGCCAGCAGTTATGGCCGGGAGTACGAGCAGTACTTC. This translates into CASSYGREYEQYF.

This clonotype was counted at least ten times. The genes are TRBV7-9 and TRBJ1-2; no firm D call. V was trimmed by 1 base and J by 3 bases, leaving 6 bases between them. The CDR3 length is 13 residues. CDR1 and CDR2 from the germline V gene are SEHNR and FQNEAQ (reference sequence). CDR3 region: CASSLDSDYGYTF. The CDR3 region has the DNA TGTGCCAGCAGCTTAGACTCCGACTATGGCTACACCTTC.

This clonotype was picked up a small number of times. This chain joins TRBV7-2 and TRBJ1-2; 9 bases are a match to TRBD1. The length of the CDR3 is 14 residues. Trimming took 5 bases from V and 7 from J; bases not matched to a gene: 8. Germline CDR1 is SGHTA and CDR2 is FQGNSA. CDR3 region: CASSPPDRGAGYTF. The CDR3 nucleotides read TGTGCCAGCAGCCCTCCGGACAGGGGAGCTGGCTACACCTTC.

The V gene is TRBV27, the J gene TRBJ2-7; TRBD1 or TRBD2 may be the D gene (6 bases each). The CDR3 has 14 residues. Deletions cut 5 bases from V and 7 bases from J, with 18 bases between. In germline, CDR1 is MNHEY, CDR2 SMNVEV (reference sequence). The CDR3 DNA follows: TGTGCCAGCAGTCCGCCCGGGGGCTCCAGGGAGCAGTACTTC. Its protein is CASSPPGGSREQYF.